This T cell receptor (beta chain) was observed in a study of metastatic and nonmetastatic thyroid tumors. Study results and limitations: A significant increase in TCR beta diversity was reportedly seen in malignant thyroid tumors relative to benign nodules, in blood and tumor.

Per the authors' pipeline: For papillary thyroid cancer, a distant-metastasis classifier was constructed from CDR3 differences observed across clinicopathological groups. MiXCR was used by TCRdb to re-call the PCR reads. The V and J calls and clone size are TCRdb's, not the authors'. The profile shows tens of thousands of clones, more than 3.5% of them singletons. In the case of this clone: Its antigen is still unknown.

Patients underwent thyroid surgery, and none had received any treatment before it. The CDR3 is 15 amino acids. CDR1 DFQATT and CDR2 SNEGSKA come from the germline V gene (reference sequence). Between the trimmed V and J ends, which lost 5 bases and 1 base, there was a span of 17 bases. The source is a female donor with papillary thyroid cancer or a benign thyroid nodule (not recorded which). Some clones in this sample may be carry-over from other donors' samples. The chain is built from TRBV20-1 and TRBJ2-5, with D perhaps matching TRBD2 (5 bases). The sequencing sample was made of blood. CDR3 nucleotides: TGCAGTGCTCCGCGCCTTCGCCGGGGCCAAGAGACCCAGTACTTC. It translates to CSAPRLRRGQETQYF.